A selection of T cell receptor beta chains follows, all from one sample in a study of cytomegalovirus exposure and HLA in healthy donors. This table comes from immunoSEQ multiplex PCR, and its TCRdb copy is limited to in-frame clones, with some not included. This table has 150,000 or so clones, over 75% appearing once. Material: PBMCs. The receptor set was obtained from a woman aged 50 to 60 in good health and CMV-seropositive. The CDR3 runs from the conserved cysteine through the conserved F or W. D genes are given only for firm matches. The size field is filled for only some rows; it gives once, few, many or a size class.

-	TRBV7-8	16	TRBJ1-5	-	CASSPLGLLLNQPQHF	TGTGCCAGCAGCCCACTTGGACTGCTGCTCAATCAGCCCCAGCATTTT
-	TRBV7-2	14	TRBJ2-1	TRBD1	CASSLDRGRGEQFF	TGTGCCAGCAGCTTGGACAGGGGTCGAGGTGAGCAGTTCTTC
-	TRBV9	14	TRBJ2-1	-	CASSVAGGDNEQFF	TGTGCCAGCAGCGTAGCGGGGGGCGACAATGAGCAGTTCTTC
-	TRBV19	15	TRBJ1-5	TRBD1	CASSTWGQFNQPQHF	TGTGCCAGTAGTACCTGGGGACAGTTCAATCAGCCCCAGCATTTT
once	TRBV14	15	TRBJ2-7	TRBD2	CASSQGLAGEGEQYF	TGTGCCAGCAGCCAGGGACTAGCGGGAGAGGGCGAGCAGTACTTC
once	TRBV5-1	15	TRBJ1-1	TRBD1	CASRGKQGEATEAFF	TGCGCCAGCAGGGGTAAACAGGGGGAAGCAACTGAAGCTTTCTTT
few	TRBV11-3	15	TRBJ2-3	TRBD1	CASSWDSQGTDTQYF	TGTGCCAGCAGCTGGGACAGTCAGGGCACAGATACGCAGTATTTT
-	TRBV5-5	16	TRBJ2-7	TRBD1	CASSLRTGGEDYEQYF	TGTGCCAGCAGCCTTCGGACAGGGGGCGAGGATTACGAGCAGTACTTC
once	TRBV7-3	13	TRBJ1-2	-	CASSLNQGSGYTF	TGTGCCAGCAGCTTAAATCAGGGTAGTGGCTACACCTTC
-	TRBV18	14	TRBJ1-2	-	CASSPPTAIYGYTF	TGTGCCAGCTCACCACCGACAGCTATCTATGGCTACACCTTC
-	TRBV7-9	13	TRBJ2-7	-	CASSVTGSYEQYF	TGTGCCAGCAGCGTCACCGGCTCCTACGAGCAGTACTTC
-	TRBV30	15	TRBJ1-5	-	CAWSVRTSVYQPQHF	TGTGCCTGGAGTGTGCGGACATCAGTATACCAGCCCCAGCATTTT
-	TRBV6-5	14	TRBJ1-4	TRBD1	CASSYDRVGEKLFF	TGTGCCAGCAGTTACGACAGGGTGGGTGAAAAACTGTTTTTT
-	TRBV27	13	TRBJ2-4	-	CASSLREKNIQYF	TGTGCCAGCAGTCTTCGCGAAAAAAACATTCAGTACTTC
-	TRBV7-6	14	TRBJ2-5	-	CASSLRLNLETQYF	TGTGCCAGCAGCTTACGTCTTAATCTAGAGACCCAGTACTTC
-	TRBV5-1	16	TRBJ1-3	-	CASSLGHRVEGNTIYF	TGCGCCAGCAGCTTGGGCCACAGGGTGGAAGGAAACACCATATATTTT
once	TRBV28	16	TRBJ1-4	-	CASRTGRGTRNEKLFF	TGTGCCAGCAGAACGGGTCGGGGTACTCGGAATGAAAAACTGTTTTTT
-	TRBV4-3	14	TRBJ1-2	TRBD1	CASSQAGQVYGYTF	TGCGCCAGCAGCCAAGCGGGACAGGTCTATGGCTACACCTTC
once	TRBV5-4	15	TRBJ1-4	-	CASSSFKDNNEKLFF	TGTGCCAGCAGCTCATTCAAAGACAATAATGAAAAACTGTTTTTT
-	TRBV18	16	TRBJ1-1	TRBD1	CASSPRPGQKGAEAFF	TGTGCCAGCTCACCACGCCCGGGACAGAAGGGCGCTGAAGCTTTCTTT
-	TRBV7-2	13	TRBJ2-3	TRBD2	CASSGTMMDTQYF	TGTGCCAGCAGCGGGACTATGATGGATACGCAGTATTTT
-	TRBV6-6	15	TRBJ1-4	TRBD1	CASSYQGATNEKLFF	TGTGCCAGCAGTTACCAGGGGGCAACTAATGAAAAACTGTTTTTT
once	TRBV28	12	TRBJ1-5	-	CASTSRNQPQHF	TGTGCCAGCACTAGTCGCAATCAGCCCCAGCATTTT
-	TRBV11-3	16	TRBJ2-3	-	CASSLVSGGLTDTQYF	TGTGCCAGCAGCTTAGTCTCCGGAGGCCTCACAGATACGCAGTATTTT
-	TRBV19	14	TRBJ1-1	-	CASSIRGMNTEAFF	TGTGCCAGTAGTATAAGGGGGATGAACACTGAAGCTTTCTTT
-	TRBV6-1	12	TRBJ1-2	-	CASSSGSYGYTF	TGTGCCAGCAGTTCAGGGTCCTATGGCTACACCTTC
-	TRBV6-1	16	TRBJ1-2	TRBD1	CASREGRGGAGYGYTF	TGTGCCAGCAGGGAAGGTCGAGGGGGCGCCGGCTATGGCTACACCTTC
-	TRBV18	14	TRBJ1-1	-	CASSETLGGTEAFF	TGTGCCAGCTCAGAGACCTTGGGGGGCACTGAAGCTTTCTTT
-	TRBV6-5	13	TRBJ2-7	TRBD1	CASSHRGYHEQYF	TGTGCCAGCAGCCACAGGGGCTACCACGAGCAGTACTTC
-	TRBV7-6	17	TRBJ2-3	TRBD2	CASSSLRTSGGGDTQYF	TGTGCCAGCAGCTCTCTACGGACTAGCGGGGGTGGGGATACGCAGTATTTT
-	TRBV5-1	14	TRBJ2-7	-	CASSSETVGYEQYF	TGCGCCAGCAGCTCGGAGACAGTTGGCTACGAGCAGTACTTC
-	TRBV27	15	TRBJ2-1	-	CASSLSGISYNEQFF	TGTGCCAGCAGTTTATCCGGGATCTCCTACAATGAGCAGTTCTTC
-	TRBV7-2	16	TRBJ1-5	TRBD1	CASSLGGDRRNQPQHF	TGTGCCAGCAGCCTAGGGGGGGACAGGCGAAATCAGCCCCAGCATTTT
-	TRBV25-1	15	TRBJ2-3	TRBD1	CASSGGTGGVDTQYF	TGTGCCAGCAGTGGCGGGACAGGGGGGGTAGATACGCAGTATTTT
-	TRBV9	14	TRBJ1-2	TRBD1	CASSLTGQGSGYTF	TGTGCCAGCAGCCTAACTGGACAGGGTTCGGGCTACACCTTC
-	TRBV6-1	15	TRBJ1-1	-	CASSITDRLNTEAFF	TGTGCCAGCAGTATTACCGACAGACTGAACACTGAAGCTTTCTTT
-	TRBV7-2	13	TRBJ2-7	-	CASSLKPGYEQYF	TGTGCCAGCAGCCTAAAACCGGGCTACGAGCAGTACTTC
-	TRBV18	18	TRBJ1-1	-	CASSPMTGGLSMNTEAFF	TGTGCCAGCTCCCCAATGACCGGGGGGCTGTCAATGAACACTGAAGCTTTCTTT
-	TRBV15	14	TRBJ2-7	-	CATSTPGKTYEQYF	TGTGCCACCAGCACGCCCGGGAAAACCTACGAGCAGTACTTC
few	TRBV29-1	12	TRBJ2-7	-	CSASDTAYEQYF	TGCAGCGCCTCCGACACCGCCTACGAGCAGTACTTC
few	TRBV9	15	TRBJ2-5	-	CASSVVSGVGETQYF	TGTGCCAGCAGCGTAGTATCAGGGGTGGGGGAGACCCAGTACTTC
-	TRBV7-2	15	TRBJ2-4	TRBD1	CASSRTPGTGMIQYF	TGTGCCAGCAGCCGGACTCCGGGGACAGGGATGATTCAGTACTTC
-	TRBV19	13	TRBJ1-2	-	CASSIQAYYGYTF	TGTGCCAGTAGTATACAGGCCTACTATGGCTACACCTTC
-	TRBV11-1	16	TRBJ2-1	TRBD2	CASSRGRAGSYNEQFF	TGTGCCAGCAGCCGGGGGAGGGCCGGGTCCTACAATGAGCAGTTCTTC
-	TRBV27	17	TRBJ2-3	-	CASSSDSFGDFTDTQYF	TGTGCCAGCAGTTCCGACTCCTTCGGGGATTTCACAGATACGCAGTATTTT
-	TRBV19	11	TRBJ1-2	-	CASSMTGGYTF	TGTGCCAGTAGTATGACAGGCGGCTACACCTTC
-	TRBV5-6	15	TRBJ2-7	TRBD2	CASSPGPGGTYEQYF	TGTGCCAGCAGCCCCGGGCCGGGGGGAACCTACGAGCAGTACTTC
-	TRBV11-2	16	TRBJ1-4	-	CASSLFGAGLNEKLFF	TGTGCCAGCAGCCTCTTCGGGGCAGGACTAAATGAAAAACTGTTTTTT
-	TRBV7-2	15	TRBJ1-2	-	CASIKRSWKAGGYTF	TGTGCCAGCATAAAGCGGTCGTGGAAGGCGGGTGGCTACACCTTC